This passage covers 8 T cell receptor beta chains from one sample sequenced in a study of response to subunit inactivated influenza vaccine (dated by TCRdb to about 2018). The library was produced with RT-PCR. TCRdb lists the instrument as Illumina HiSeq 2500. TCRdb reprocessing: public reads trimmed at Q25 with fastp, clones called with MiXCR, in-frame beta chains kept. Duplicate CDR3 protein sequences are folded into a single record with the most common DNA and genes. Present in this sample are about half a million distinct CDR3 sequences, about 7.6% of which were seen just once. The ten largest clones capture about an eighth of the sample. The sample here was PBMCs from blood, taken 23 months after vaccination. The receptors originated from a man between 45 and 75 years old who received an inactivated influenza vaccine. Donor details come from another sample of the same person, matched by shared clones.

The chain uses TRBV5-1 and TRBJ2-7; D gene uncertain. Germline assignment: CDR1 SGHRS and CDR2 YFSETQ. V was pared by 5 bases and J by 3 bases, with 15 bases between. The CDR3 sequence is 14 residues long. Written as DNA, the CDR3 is TGCGCCAGCAGGAACGCGCCCGGATACTACGAGCAGTACTTC. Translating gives CASRNAPGYYEQYF.

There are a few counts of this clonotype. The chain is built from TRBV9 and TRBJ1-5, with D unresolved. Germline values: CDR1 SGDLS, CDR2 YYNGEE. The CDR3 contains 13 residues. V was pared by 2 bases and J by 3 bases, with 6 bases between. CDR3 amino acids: CASSVAFNQPQHF. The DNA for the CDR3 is TGTGCCAGCAGCGTCGCCTTCAATCAGCCCCAGCATTTT. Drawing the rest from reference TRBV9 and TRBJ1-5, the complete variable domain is DSGVTQTPKHLITATGQRVTLRCSPRSGDLSVYWYQQSLDQGLQFLIQYYNGEERAKGNILERFSAQQFPDLHSELNLSSLELGDSALYFCASSVAFNQPQHFGDGTRLSIL.

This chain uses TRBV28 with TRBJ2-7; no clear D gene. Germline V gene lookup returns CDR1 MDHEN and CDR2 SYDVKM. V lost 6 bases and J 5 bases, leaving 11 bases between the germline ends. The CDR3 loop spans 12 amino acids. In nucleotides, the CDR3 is TGTGCCAGCAGCCTCGGAGTAAACGAGCAGTACTTC. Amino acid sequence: CASSLGVNEQYF.

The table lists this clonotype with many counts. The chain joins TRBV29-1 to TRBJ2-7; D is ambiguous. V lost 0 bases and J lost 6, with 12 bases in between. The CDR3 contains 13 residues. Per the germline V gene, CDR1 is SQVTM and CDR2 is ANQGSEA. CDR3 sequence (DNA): TGCAGCGTTGAAGACGGAACGATTGGCGAGCAGTACTTC. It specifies CSVEDGTIGEQYF.

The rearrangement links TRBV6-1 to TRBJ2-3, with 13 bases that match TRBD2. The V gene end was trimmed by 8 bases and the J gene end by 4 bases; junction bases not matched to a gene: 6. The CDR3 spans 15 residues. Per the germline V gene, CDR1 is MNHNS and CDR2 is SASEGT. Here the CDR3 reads CASDPGLAGSDTQYF. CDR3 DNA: TGTGCCAGCGATCCGGGACTAGCGGGGTCAGATACGCAGTATTTT.

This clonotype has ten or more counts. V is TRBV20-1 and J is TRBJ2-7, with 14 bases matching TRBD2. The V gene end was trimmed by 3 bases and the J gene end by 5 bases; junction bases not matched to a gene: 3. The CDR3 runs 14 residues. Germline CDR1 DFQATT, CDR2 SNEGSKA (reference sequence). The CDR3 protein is CSARWTSGGNEQYF. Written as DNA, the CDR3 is TGCAGTGCTAGGTGGACTAGCGGGGGGAACGAGCAGTACTTC.

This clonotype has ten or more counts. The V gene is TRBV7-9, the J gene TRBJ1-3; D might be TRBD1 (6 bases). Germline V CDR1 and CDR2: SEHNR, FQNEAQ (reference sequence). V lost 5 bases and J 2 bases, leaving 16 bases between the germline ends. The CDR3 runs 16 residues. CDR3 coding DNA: TGTGCCAGCAGCGTGGTCACACGGGACACTGGAAACACCATATATTTT. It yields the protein CASSVVTRDTGNTIYF.

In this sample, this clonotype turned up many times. CDR3 coding DNA: TGCGCCAGCAGCTTGCGGCCGGATTACTCTGGAAACACCATATATTTT. This encodes CASSLRPDYSGNTIYF. V usage is TRBV5-1 and J usage is TRBJ1-3; D uncertain. The CDR3 contains 16 residues. Germline V gene sequence: CDR1 SGHRS, CDR2 YFSETQ. The germline V and J ends were trimmed by 1 base and 0 bases, with 11 bases remaining between them.